A single sample gave rise to the 20 T cell receptor beta chains below, sequenced in a study. Adaptor-ligated barcode primers were used to amplify TRBV12-4/TRBJ1-2 clonotypes. In TCRdb, the multiplex PCR reads were re-called with MiXCR into one record per CDR3 protein. The sample holds 550 to 800 distinct CDR3 sequences, roughly 33% seen once. Sequencing was performed on memory CD4+ T cells sorted from blood. Subset defined: memory CD4+ T cells, CD4+CD45RO+CD25-. The receptors here all came from a female donor with breast cancer.

In this sample, this clonotype turned up once. CDR3: CASSNPGFPGYTF. The CDR3 DNA is TGTGCCAGCAGCAACCCAGGGTTCCCTGGCTACACCTTC. The V and J genes are TRBV12-3 or TRBV12-4 and TRBJ1-2; D is possibly TRBD1 (5 bases). The CDR3 runs 13 residues. Trimming took 6 bases from V and 7 from J, leaving 15 bases between them.

The sample holds one count of this clonotype. This chain uses TRBV12-3 or TRBV12-4 with TRBJ1-2; no clear D gene. This CDR3 spans 13 amino acids. Trimming left V 5 bases short and J 8 bases short, with 15 bases between. CDR3 loop: CASSPLGVGGYTF. In DNA, the CDR3 is TGTGCCAGCAGTCCCCTTGGGGTGGGCGGCTACACCTTC.

This chain connects TRBV12-3 or TRBV12-4 to TRBJ1-2; D is undetermined. V was trimmed by 5 bases and J by 8 bases, leaving 15 bases between them. The CDR3 has 13 residues. In nucleotides, the CDR3 is TGTGCCAGCAGTCAACGTCCAGAGAGCGGCTACACCTTC. Translating gives CASSQRPESGYTF.

The V and J genes are TRBV12-3 or TRBV12-4 and TRBJ1-2, with a possible D match to TRBD1 (6 bases). This CDR3 contains 14 residues. Trimming left V 5 bases short and J 3 bases short, with 13 bases between. The CDR3 protein is CASSLGQSDYGYTF. The CDR3 nucleotides are TGTGCCAGCAGTCTCGGACAGAGCGACTATGGCTACACCTTC.

There are a few counts of this clonotype. The V call is TRBV12-3 or TRBV12-4, the J call TRBJ1-2; D unclear. Trimming took 4 bases from V and 4 from J, leaving 10 bases between them. The CDR3 is made up of 13 amino acids. DNA for the CDR3: TGTGCCAGCAGTTGGGCTCGGGGCTATGGCTACACCTTC. This gives the protein CASSWARGYGYTF.

This clonotype was seen only a few times. The rearrangement joins TRBV12-3 or TRBV12-4 to TRBJ1-2; D call uncertain. Trimming removed 5 bases at V and 9 bases at J, with 13 bases between. This CDR3 has 12 residues. The CDR3 loop is CASSLGRMSYTF. The CDR3 DNA is TGTGCCAGCAGTCTCGGACGGATGAGCTACACCTTC.

Within the sample, this clonotype is medium-sized. The V and J genes are TRBV12-3 or TRBV12-4 and TRBJ1-2, with TRBD1 matching 9 bases. The CDR3 sequence is 16 residues long. V shed 3 bases, J shed 6 bases, and the junction held 11 bases outside the gene matches. Written as DNA, the CDR3 is TGTGCCAGCAGTTTCTTGGGACAGGGTACGGGAGATGGCTACACCTTC. Amino acids: CASSFLGQGTGDGYTF.

The V call is TRBV12-3 or TRBV12-4, the J call TRBJ1-2; no firm D call. V was clipped by 8 bases and J by 3 bases, with 10 bases between them. The CDR3 is made up of 12 amino acids. This CDR3 reads CASWASDYGYTF. The DNA for the CDR3 is TGTGCCAGCTGGGCCTCAGACTATGGCTACACCTTC.

This clonotype ranks as large (0.1 to 1%). The V gene is TRBV12-3 or TRBV12-4, the J gene TRBJ1-2; D is possibly TRBD1 (6 bases). This CDR3 spans 15 amino acids. The V and J ends lost 6 bases and 5 bases respectively, with 19 bases between them. This CDR3 reads CASRTGTTVRYGYTF. CDR3 sequence (DNA): TGTGCCAGCAGAACGGGGACAACCGTTCGGTATGGCTACACCTTC.

Judged by abundance, this clonotype is large (0.1 to 1%). This chain joins TRBV12-3 or TRBV12-4 and TRBJ1-2; D is perhaps TRBD1 (5 bases). There are 13 residues in the CDR3. V shed 5 bases and J shed 4 bases, with 11 bases lying between them. The CDR3 loop reads CASSPQGIYGYTF. The CDR3 bases are TGTGCCAGCAGTCCCCAGGGCATCTATGGCTACACCTTC.

In its sample, this clonotype ranks as large. The genes are TRBV12-5 and TRBJ1-2, with a tentative D call TRBD1 (6 bases). There are 13 residues in the CDR3. Germline loops: CDR1 LGHNT, CDR2 FRNRAP. V gave up 6 bases and J gave up 3 bases, with 11 bases separating them. CDR3 nucleotide sequence: TGTGCTAGTGGCCCGCCAGGGGACTATGGCTACACCTTC. This sequence encodes CASGPPGDYGYTF.

This clonotype ranks as medium-sized. The CDR3 is CASSPTSGPRKGGYTF. The CDR3 bases are TGTGCCAGCAGTCCCACCTCCGGACCCCGGAAGGGAGGCTACACCTTC. J is TRBJ1-2 and V is TRBV12-3 or TRBV12-4; no definite D call. This CDR3 contains 16 residues. Trimming left V 5 bases short and J 8 bases short, with 24 bases between.

This clonotype is categorized as large (0.1 to 1%). CDR3 loop: CASSLRRIYGYTF. The CDR3 DNA sequence: TGTGCCAGCAGTTTGCGACGGATCTATGGCTACACCTTC. The rearrangement joins TRBV12-3 or TRBV12-4 to TRBJ1-2; D not resolved. V lost 3 bases to trimming and J lost 4 bases, with 9 bases between them. The CDR3 is 13 residues long.

This clonotype showed up just a few times. The chain combines TRBV12-3 or TRBV12-4 with TRBJ1-2, with D possibly matching TRBD1 (5 bases). With 4 bases removed from V and 4 bases from J, the gap between germline ends came to 10 bases. This CDR3 region has 13 residues. CDR3 loop: CASSWTRTYGYTF. CDR3 DNA sequence: TGTGCCAGCAGTTGGACACGGACCTATGGCTACACCTTC.

By its share, this clonotype is medium-sized. The gene calls are TRBV12-3 or TRBV12-4 and TRBJ1-2; 8 nucleotides align to TRBD1. The CDR3 is made up of 13 amino acids. V dropped 7 bases and J dropped 2; count of bases not matched to a gene: 3. CDR3 loop: CASTRTGNYGYTF. In nucleotides, the CDR3 is TGTGCCAGCACCAGGACAGGGAACTATGGCTACACCTTC.

This clonotype is labeled large. The J gene is TRBJ1-2, the V gene TRBV12-3 or TRBV12-4; D gene unclear. The germline V and J ends were trimmed by 2 bases and 8 bases, with 6 bases remaining between them. The CDR3 is made up of 11 amino acids. The CDR3 loop is CASSLYGGYTF. CDR3 coding DNA: TGTGCCAGCAGTTTATATGGCGGCTACACCTTC.

The rearrangement links TRBV12-3 or TRBV12-4 to TRBJ1-2, with D unresolved. This CDR3 has 12 residues. The V and J ends lost 3 bases and 8 bases respectively, with 10 bases between them. The CDR3 reads CASSFKGIGYTF. The DNA for the CDR3 is TGTGCCAGCAGTTTTAAGGGCATCGGCTACACCTTC.

By its share, this clonotype is large (0.1 to 1%). The chain employs TRBV12-3 or TRBV12-4 and TRBJ1-2; D might be TRBD1 (6 bases). V was clipped by 2 bases and J by 8 bases, with 12 bases between them. The CDR3 sequence is 13 residues long. The CDR3 sequence: CASSLNRDGGYTF. In DNA form, the CDR3 reads TGTGCCAGCAGTTTAAACAGGGACGGCGGCTACACCTTC.

Relative to its sample, this clonotype is medium-sized (0.01 to 0.1%). The rearrangement uses TRBV12-3 or TRBV12-4 and TRBJ1-2; D remains ambiguous. The CDR3 extends over 12 amino acids. Trimming cost V 4 bases and J 8 bases, with 11 bases left between them. The CDR3 DNA is TGTGCCAGCAGTTCCTTCAGGATGGGCTACACCTTC. Amino acids: CASSSFRMGYTF.

This clonotype qualifies as large. The rearrangement joins TRBV12-3 or TRBV12-4 to TRBJ1-2, with D perhaps TRBD1 (6 bases). The CDR3 runs 13 residues. With 3 bases removed from V and 3 bases from J, the gap between germline ends came to 8 bases. The CDR3 loop is CASSFNRDYGYTF. The CDR3 DNA reads as TGTGCCAGCAGTTTTAACAGGGACTATGGCTACACCTTC.